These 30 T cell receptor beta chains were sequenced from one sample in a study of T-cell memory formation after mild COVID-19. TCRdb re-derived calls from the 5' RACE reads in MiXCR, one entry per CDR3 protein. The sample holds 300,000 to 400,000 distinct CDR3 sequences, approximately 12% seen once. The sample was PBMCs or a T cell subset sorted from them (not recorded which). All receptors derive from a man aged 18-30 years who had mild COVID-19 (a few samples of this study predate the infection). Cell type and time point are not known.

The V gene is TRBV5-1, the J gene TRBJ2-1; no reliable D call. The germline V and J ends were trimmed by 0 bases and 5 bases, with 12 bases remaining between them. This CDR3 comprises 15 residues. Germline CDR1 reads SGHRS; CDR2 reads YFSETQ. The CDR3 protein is CASSLEITVDNEQFF. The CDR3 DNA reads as TGCGCCAGCAGCTTGGAGATAACAGTTGACAATGAGCAGTTCTTC.

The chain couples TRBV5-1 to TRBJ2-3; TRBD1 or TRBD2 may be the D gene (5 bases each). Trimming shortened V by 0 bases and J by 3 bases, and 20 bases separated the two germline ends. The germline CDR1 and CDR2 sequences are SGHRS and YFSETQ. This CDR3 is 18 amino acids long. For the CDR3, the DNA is TGCGCCAGCAGCTTGGATCCGCCAGGGCCGGGGCTAACAGATACGCAGTATTTT. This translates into CASSLDPPGPGLTDTQYF.

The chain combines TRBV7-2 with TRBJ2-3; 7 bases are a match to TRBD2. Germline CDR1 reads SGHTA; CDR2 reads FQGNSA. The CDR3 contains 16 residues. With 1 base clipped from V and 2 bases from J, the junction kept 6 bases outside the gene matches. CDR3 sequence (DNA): TGTGCCAGCAGCTTAGTGGCGGGGGTAGCCACAGATACGCAGTATTTT. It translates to CASSLVAGVATDTQYF.

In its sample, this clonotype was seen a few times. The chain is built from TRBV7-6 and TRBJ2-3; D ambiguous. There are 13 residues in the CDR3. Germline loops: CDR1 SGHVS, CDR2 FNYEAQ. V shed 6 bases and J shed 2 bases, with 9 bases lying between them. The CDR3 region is CASSSDLTDTQYF. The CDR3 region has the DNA TGTGCCAGCAGTTCAGACCTCACAGATACGCAGTATTTT.

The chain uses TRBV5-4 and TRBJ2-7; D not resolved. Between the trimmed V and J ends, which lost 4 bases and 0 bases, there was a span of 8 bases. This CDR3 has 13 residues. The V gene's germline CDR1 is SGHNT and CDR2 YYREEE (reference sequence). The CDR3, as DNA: TGTGCCAGCAGCCCGGTTACCTCCTACGAGCAGTACTTC. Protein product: CASSPVTSYEQYF.

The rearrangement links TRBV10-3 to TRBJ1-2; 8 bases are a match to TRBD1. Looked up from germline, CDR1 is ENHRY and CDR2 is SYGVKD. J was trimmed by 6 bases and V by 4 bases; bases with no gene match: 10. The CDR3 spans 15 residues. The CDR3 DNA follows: TGTGCCATCAGTGCCTATTGGACAGGGAGGGATGGCTACACCTTC. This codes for CAISAYWTGRDGYTF.

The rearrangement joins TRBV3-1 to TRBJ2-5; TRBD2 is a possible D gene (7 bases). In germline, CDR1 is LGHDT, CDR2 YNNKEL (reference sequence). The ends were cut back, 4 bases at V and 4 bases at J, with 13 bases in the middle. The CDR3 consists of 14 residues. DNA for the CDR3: TGTGCCAGCAGCCGGGGGGGGGCCATAGAGACCCAGTACTTC. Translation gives CASSRGGAIETQYF.

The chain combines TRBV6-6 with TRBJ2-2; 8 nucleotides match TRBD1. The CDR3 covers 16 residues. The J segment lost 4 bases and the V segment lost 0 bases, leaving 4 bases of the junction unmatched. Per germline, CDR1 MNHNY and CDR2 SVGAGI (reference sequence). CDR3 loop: CASSYSMGQATGELFF. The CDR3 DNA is TGTGCCAGCAGTTACTCGATGGGACAGGCCACCGGGGAGCTGTTTTTT.

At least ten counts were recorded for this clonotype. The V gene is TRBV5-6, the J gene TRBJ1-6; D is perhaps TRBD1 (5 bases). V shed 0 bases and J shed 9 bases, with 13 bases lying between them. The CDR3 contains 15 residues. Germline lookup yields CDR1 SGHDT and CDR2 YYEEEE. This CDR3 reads CASSLAAGLVSPLHF. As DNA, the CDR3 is TGTGCCAGCAGCTTGGCTGCAGGGTTGGTTTCACCCCTCCACTTT.

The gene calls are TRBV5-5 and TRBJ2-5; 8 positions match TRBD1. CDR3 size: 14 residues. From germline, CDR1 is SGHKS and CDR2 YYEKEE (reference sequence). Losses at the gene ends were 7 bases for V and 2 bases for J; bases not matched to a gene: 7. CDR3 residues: CASGTRDRQETQYF. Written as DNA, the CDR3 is TGTGCCAGCGGGACCCGGGACAGGCAAGAGACCCAGTACTTC.

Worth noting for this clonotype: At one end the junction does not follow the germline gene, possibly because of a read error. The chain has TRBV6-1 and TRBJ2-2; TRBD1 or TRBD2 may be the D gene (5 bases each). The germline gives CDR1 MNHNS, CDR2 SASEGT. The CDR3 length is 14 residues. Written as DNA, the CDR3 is TGTGCCAGCAGTGAACAGGGAGACACCCGGGAGCTGTTTTTT. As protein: CASSEQGDTRELFF.

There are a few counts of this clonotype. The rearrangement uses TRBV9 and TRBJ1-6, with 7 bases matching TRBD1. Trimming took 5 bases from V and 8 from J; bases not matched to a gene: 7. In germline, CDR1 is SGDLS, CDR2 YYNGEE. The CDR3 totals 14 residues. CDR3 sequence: CASRPGGDHSPLHF. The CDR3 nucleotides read TGTGCCAGCAGACCAGGGGGGGATCATTCACCCCTCCACTTT.

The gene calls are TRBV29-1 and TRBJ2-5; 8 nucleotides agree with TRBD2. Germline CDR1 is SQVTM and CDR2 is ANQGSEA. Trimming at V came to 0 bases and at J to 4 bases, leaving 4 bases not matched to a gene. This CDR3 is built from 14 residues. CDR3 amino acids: CSVEDRGGLETQYF. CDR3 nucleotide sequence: TGCAGCGTTGAAGATCGGGGGGGGTTAGAGACCCAGTACTTC.

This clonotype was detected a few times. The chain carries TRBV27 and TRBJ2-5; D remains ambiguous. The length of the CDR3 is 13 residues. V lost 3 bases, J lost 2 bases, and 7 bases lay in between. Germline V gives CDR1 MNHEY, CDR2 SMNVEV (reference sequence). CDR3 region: CASSFQMQETQYF. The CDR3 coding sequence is TGTGCCAGCAGTTTTCAGATGCAAGAGACCCAGTACTTC.

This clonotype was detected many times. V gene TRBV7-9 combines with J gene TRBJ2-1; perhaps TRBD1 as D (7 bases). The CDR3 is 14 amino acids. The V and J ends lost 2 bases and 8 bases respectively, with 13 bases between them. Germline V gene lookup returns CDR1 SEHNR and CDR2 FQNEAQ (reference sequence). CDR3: CASSLFAGGYEQFF. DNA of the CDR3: TGTGCCAGCAGCTTATTCGCAGGGGGGTATGAGCAGTTCTTC.

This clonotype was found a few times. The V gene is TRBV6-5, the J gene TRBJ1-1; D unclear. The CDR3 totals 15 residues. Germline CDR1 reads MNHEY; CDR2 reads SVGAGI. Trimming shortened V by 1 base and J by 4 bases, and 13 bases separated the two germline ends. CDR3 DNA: TGTGCCAGCAGTTACTTAAGCCCCACCTCCACTGAAGCTTTCTTT. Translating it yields CASSYLSPTSTEAFF.

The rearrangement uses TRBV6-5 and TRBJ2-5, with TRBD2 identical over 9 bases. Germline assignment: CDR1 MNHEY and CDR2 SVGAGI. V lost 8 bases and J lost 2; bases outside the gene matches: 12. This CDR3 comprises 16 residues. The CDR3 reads CASLLQAGGRQETQYF. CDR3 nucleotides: TGTGCCAGCTTGTTACAAGCGGGGGGAAGACAAGAGACCCAGTACTTC.

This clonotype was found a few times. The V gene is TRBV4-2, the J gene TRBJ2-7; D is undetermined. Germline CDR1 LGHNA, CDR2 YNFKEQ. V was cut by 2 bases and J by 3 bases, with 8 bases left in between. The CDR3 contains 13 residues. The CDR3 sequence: CASSQWISYEQYF. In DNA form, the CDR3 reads TGTGCCAGCAGCCAATGGATCAGCTACGAGCAGTACTTC.

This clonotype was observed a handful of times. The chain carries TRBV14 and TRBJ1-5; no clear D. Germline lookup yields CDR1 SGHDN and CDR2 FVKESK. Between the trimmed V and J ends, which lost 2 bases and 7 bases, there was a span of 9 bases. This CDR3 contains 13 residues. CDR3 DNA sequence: TGTGCCAGCAGCCAACTCCCACCCCAGCCCCAGCATTTT. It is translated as CASSQLPPQPQHF. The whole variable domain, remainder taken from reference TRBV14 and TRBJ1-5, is EAGVTQFPSHSVIEKGQTVTLRCDPISGHDNLYWYRRVMGKEIKFLLHFVKESKQDESGMPNNRFLAERTGGTYSTLKVQPAELEDSGVYFCASSQLPPQPQHFGDGTRLSIL.

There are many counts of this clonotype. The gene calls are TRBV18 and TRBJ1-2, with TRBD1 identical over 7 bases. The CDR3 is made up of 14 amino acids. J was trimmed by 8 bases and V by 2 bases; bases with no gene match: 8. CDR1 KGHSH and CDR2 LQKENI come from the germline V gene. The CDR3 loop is CASSPVRDRWGYTF. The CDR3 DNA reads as TGTGCCAGCTCACCAGTACGGGACAGATGGGGCTACACCTTC.

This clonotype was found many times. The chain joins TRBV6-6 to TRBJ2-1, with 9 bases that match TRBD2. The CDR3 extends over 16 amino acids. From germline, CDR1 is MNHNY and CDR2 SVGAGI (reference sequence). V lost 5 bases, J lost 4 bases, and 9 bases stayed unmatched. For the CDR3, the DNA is TGTGCCAGCAGTATCTCCGCGGGGGGGCCGTACAATGAGCAGTTCTTC. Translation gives CASSISAGGPYNEQFF.

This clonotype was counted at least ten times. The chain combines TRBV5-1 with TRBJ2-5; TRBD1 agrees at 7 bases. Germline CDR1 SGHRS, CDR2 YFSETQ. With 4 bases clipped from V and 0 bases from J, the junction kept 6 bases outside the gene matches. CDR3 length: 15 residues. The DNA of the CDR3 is TGCGCCAGCAGCCGGAGACAGGGCGACCAAGAGACCCAGTACTTC. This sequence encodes CASSRRQGDQETQYF.

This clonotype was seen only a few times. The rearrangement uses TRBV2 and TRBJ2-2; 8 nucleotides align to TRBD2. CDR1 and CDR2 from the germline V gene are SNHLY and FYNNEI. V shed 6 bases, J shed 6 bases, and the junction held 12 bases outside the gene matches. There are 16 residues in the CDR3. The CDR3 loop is CASSPLAGSGSGELFF. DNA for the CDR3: TGTGCCAGCAGCCCCCTAGCGGGTTCCGGTTCCGGGGAGCTGTTTTTT.

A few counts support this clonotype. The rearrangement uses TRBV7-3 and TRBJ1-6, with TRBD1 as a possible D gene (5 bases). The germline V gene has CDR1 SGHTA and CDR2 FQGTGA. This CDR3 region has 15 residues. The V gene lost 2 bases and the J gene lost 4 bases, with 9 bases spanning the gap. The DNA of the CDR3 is TGTGCCAGCAGCTTATTTGACAGTTATAATTCACCCCTCCACTTT. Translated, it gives CASSLFDSYNSPLHF.

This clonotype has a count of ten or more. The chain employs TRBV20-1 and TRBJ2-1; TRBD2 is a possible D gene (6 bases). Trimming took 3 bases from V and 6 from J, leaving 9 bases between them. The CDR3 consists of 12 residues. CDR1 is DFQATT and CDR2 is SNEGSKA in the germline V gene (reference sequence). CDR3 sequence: CSASRDSNEQFF. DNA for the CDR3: TGCAGTGCTAGTAGGGACTCCAATGAGCAGTTCTTC.

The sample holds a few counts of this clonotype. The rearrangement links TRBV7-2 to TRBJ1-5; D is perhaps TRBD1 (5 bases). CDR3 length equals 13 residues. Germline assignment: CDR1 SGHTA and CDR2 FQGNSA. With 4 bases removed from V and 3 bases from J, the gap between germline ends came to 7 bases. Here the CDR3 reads CASSWDSNQPQHF. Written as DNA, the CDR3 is TGTGCCAGCAGCTGGGACTCCAATCAGCCCCAGCATTTT. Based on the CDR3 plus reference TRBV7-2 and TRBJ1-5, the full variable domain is GAGVSQSPSNKVTEKGKDVELRCDPISGHTALYWYRQSLGQGLEFLIYFQGNSAPDKSGLPSDRFSAERTGGSVSTLTIQRTQQEDSAVYLCASSWDSNQPQHFGDGTRLSIL.

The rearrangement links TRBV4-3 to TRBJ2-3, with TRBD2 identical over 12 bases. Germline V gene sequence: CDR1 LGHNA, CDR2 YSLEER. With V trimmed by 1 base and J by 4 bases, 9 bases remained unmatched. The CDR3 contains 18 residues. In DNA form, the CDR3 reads TGCGCCAGCAGCCAAGCTTTGACTAGCGGGGGCCGTCCAGATACGCAGTATTTT. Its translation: CASSQALTSGGRPDTQYF.

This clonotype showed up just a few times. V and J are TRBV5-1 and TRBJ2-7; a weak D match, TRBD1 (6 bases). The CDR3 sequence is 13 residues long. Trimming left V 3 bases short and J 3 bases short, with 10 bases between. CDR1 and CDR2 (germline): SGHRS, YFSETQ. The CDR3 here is CASSSDRIYEQYF. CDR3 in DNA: TGCGCCAGCAGCTCGGACAGAATCTACGAGCAGTACTTC.

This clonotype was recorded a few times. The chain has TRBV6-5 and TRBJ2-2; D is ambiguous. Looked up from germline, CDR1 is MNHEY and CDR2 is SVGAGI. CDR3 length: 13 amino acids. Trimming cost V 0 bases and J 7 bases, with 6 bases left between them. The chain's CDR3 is CASSYSGSGELFF. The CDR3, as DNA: TGTGCCAGCAGTTACTCGGGAAGCGGGGAGCTGTTTTTT.

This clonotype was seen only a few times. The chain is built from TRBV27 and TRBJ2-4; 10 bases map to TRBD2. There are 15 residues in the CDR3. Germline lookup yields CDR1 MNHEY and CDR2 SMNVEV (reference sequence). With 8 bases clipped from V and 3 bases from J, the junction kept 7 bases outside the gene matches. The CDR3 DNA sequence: TGTGCCAGCCGAGCGGGGGGGCCTCTCAAAAACATTCAGTACTTC. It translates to CASRAGGPLKNIQYF.